The sequence of this T cell receptor (beta chain) was determined in a study of blood T cell repertoires in COVID-19. Sequencing used immunoSEQ multiplex PCR; TCRdb keeps in-frame clones, though not all of them. Among about 75,000 clones listed, around 90% were seen once. The V gene end was trimmed by 3 bases and the J gene end by 3 bases; junction bases not matched to a gene: 5. There are 16 residues in the CDR3. Germline V gene data show CDR1 as SGHTA and CDR2 as FQGTGA. The sample was peripheral blood. The clonotype comes from a woman aged 50 to 60 with acute or convalescent COVID-19. The chain is built from TRBV7-3 and TRBJ2-3; 11 bases agree with TRBD2. The CDR3 DNA follows: TGTGCCAGCAGCTTTCTAGCGGGGGGCCATACAGATACGCAGTATTTT. Protein: CASSFLAGGHTDTQYF.